This T cell receptor (beta chain) was captured in a study of blood T cells in healthy people across ages. The authors ran a second PCR of about 7 to 12 cycles using a sample-barcoded 5' primer and a J-beta primer mix. With 12 random nucleotides, a template-switch adaptor tagged each individual cDNA molecule. Via MiXCR, TCRdb re-called the 5' RACE reads, giving one row per CDR3 protein. The sample has hundreds of thousands of distinct CDR3 sequences, approximately 21% seen once; the top ten hold 22%. Per germline, CDR1 MNHNY and CDR2 SVGAGI (reference sequence). There are 15 residues in the CDR3. Deletions cut 5 bases from V and 7 bases from J, with 15 bases between.

The TCR originated in a man in his sixties or seventies in good health. Sequenced: blood. J is TRBJ1-6 and V is TRBV6-6, with D unclear. CDR3: CASSPGRSENSPLHF. Here the CDR3 DNA reads TGTGCCAGCAGTCCTGGCAGGAGTGAGAATTCACCCCTCCACTTT.